This entry is about one TCR beta chain. Its antigen remains unknown. Sequencing was designed to attain a depth spanning 1 in 200,000 to 1 in 1 million T cells. Some clones are missing from TCRdb's copy, which holds only in-frame ones; the method was immunoSEQ multiplex PCR. The sample has around 250,000 clones, about three quarters seen once; the top ten hold 15%. This sample was included in a study of cytotoxic CD8 clonotypes in ibrutinib-treated CLL. Background on the study: Partial responders around 24, complete 2; around twelve progressed and some 14 stayed in remission by median approximately 5.5 years.

Study-level findings and limits: Circulating CD8+ T-cell counts were tracked by baseline clonality, which exceeded that of age-matched healthy donors. Investigators sampled sustained-remission and progressing patients at differing times.

Germline CDR1 LNHDA, CDR2 SQIVND (reference sequence). The CDR3 contains 16 residues. The ends were cut back, 3 bases at V and 2 bases at J, with 11 bases in the middle. The gene calls are TRBV19 and TRBJ2-6, with D perhaps being TRBD1 or TRBD2 (5 bases each). This material consisted of PBMCs, taken after 24 months of ibrutinib treatment. This TCR derives from a human donor with chronic lymphocytic leukemia. The CDR3 coding sequence is TGTGCCAGTAGTATCAGGGAGCTCCCTGGGGCCAACGTCCTGACTTTC. Residues: CASSIRELPGANVLTF.